Here is one T cell receptor beta chain with its context. In the source study's methods: Nucleated cell number was recorded as an estimate derived from reference gene primer amplification. Repertoires were generated with immunoSEQ multiplex PCR, while TCRdb's copy carries only in-frame clones and drops some. V, J and clone size are those of that table, while D and trimming were read from the DNA. The repertoire has 85,000 to 120,000 clones, more than 90% of them found once; the top ten carry less than 4.5%. The data originate from a study of blood T cell repertoires in COVID-19. Germline V gives CDR1 SGHDT, CDR2 YYEEEE. The CDR3 loop spans 16 amino acids. Trimming cost V 0 bases and J 7 bases, with 19 bases left between them.

The specimen sequenced was peripheral blood. V and J are TRBV5-6 and TRBJ1-1; D is perhaps TRBD1 (6 bases). The TCR originated in a man aged 18-30 years with acute or convalescent COVID-19. CDR3 sequence reads: CASSLAGSAGAVEAFF. The CDR3 coding sequence is TGTGCCAGCAGCTTGGCCGGGTCGGCAGGGGCGGTTGAAGCTTTCTTT.